The rows below give T cell receptor beta chains drawn from one sample of a study of T cells after yellow fever vaccination. TCRdb itself ran the 5' RACE reads through MiXCR, one entry per CDR3 protein. This table holds some 73,000 distinct CDR3 sequences, approximately 7.5% found once. The sequencing used CD8+ T cells sorted from PBMCs, collected on the day of the yellow fever booster vaccination. The source of these receptors is a man aged 30-40 years who received the YFV17D yellow fever vaccine. Each CDR3 is given with its conserved first and last residue. Fields, in order: V gene, clone size, J gene, D gene, CDR3 DNA, CDR3 protein. D genes are given only for firm matches. Clone size is shown for a subset of rows, as once, few, many or a class of expanded clone.

TRBV12-3/TRBV12-4	few	TRBJ2-3	TRBD1	TGTGCCAGCAGCTTATGGACAGGGGGCGTAAGCACAGATACGCAGTATTTT	CASSLWTGGVSTDTQYF
TRBV3-1	-	TRBJ2-3	-	TGTGCCAGCAGCCAAGACTACCCGACGGCAGATACGCAGTATTTT	CASSQDYPTADTQYF
TRBV9	-	TRBJ2-2	-	TGTGCCAGCAGCGTAGAACAGACCACCGGGGAGCTGTTTTTT	CASSVEQTTGELFF
TRBV7-8	many	TRBJ1-5	-	TGTGCCAGCACCCGGGCCCCAGATCAGCCCCAGCATTTT	CASTRAPDQPQHF
TRBV12-3/TRBV12-4	many	TRBJ2-5	-	TGTGCCAGCAGTCCCGACAGTGAGGAGACCCAGTACTTC	CASSPDSEETQYF
TRBV5-6	-	TRBJ2-3	TRBD2	TGTGCCAGCAGCATCTACGTTAGCGGGAGAGAGGCAGATACGCAGTATTTT	CASSIYVSGREADTQYF
TRBV28	-	TRBJ1-2	-	TGTGCCAGCAGTCCCAGACAGTATGGCTACACCTTC	CASSPRQYGYTF
TRBV30	many	TRBJ2-3	-	TGTGCCTGGAGTGTAGGTACAGATACGCAGTATTTT	CAWSVGTDTQYF
TRBV7-9	many	TRBJ2-7	TRBD1	TGTGCCAGCGGGACAGCCTCCTACGAGCAGTACTTC	CASGTASYEQYF
TRBV29-1	-	TRBJ2-1	-	TGCAGCTGGGGCAGGGACTATGAGCAGTTCTTC	CSWGRDYEQFF
TRBV2	few	TRBJ2-1	TRBD2	TGTGCCAGCAGTAAACTGGGACTAGCGGGAGAAGACAATGAGCAGTTCTTC	CASSKLGLAGEDNEQFF
TRBV29-1	-	TRBJ2-3	TRBD2	TGCAGCGTGGCGGAAACTAGCGCCTTCACAGATACGCAGTATTTT	CSVAETSAFTDTQYF
TRBV6-5	-	TRBJ2-1	-	TGTGCCAGCAGTTACTCCGGGGACTCCTACAATGAGCAGTTCTTC	CASSYSGDSYNEQFF
TRBV6-1	-	TRBJ2-7	TRBD1	TGTGCCAGCAGTGAAAGGACCGGGACAGGGGGCAACGAGCAGTACTTC	CASSERTGTGGNEQYF
TRBV6-1	-	TRBJ2-1	TRBD2	TGTGCCAGCAGTGCGGGACTAGCGGCCGATGAGCAGTTCTTC	CASSAGLAADEQFF
TRBV28	-	TRBJ2-2	-	TGTGCCAGCAGGAGTCAAGGGGTTCGGGCCGGGGAGCTGTTTTTT	CASRSQGVRAGELFF
TRBV6-2/TRBV6-3	many	TRBJ1-4	-	TGTGCCAGCAGTTACGTCAATGAAAAACTGTTTTTT	CASSYVNEKLFF
TRBV29-1	few	TRBJ2-3	-	TGCAGCGTTGATCGGGATACGCAGTATTTT	CSVDRDTQYF
TRBV29-1	few	TRBJ2-1	TRBD2	TGCAGCGGCACACCTAGCGGGAGGACCTACAATGAGCAGTTCTTC	CSGTPSGRTYNEQFF
TRBV19	few	TRBJ2-1	-	TGTGCCAGTAGTATACGACACTCCTACAATGAGCAGTTCTTC	CASSIRHSYNEQFF
TRBV29-1	few	TRBJ1-2	TRBD1	TGCAGCGTCAGACAGGGGGCAGATGGCTACACCTTC	CSVRQGADGYTF
TRBV2	few	TRBJ2-7	-	TGTGCCAGCACAGGGAAATTCTACGAGCAGTACTTC	CASTGKFYEQYF
TRBV7-6	-	TRBJ2-7	-	TGTGCCAGCAGCTTAGACGAGGCCTACGAGCAGTACTTC	CASSLDEAYEQYF
TRBV27	many	TRBJ2-7	-	TGTGCCAGCAGTCTCCGGGGTACGTTGAGGGAGCAGTACTTC	CASSLRGTLREQYF
TRBV7-9	-	TRBJ2-5	-	TGTGCCAGCTGGGTGGGACACCACCAAGAGACCCAGTACTTC	CASWVGHHQETQYF